The entry that follows covers one TCR beta chain sequence. One entry per CDR3 protein results from TCRdb running MiXCR on the PCR reads. The table includes approximately 97,000 distinct CDR3 sequences, about half detected once. This sample is part of a study of CDR3 diversity in severe acne. CDR1 and CDR2 (germline): SNHLY, FYNNEI. The CDR3 extends over 12 amino acids. The V end was cut by 6 bases, the J end by 10 bases, with 15 bases between. The source of this sequence is a male donor with acne. The chain couples TRBV2 to TRBJ1-2, with D perhaps matching TRBD1 (6 bases). The sample was blood. The CDR3 DNA reads as TGTGCCAGCAGAACCGGGACATTCGACTACACCTTC. Residues: CASRTGTFDYTF. Complete variable domain (other parts from reference TRBV2 and TRBJ1-2): EPEVTQTPSHQVTQMGQEVILRCVPISNHLYFYWYRQILGQKVEFLVSFYNNEISEKSEIFDDQFSVERPDGSNFTLKIRSTKLEDSAMYFCASRTGTFDYTFGSGTRLTVV.